Each of the 10 T cell receptor beta chains below was sequenced from the same sample in a study of blood T cell repertoires in COVID-19. Generated by immunoSEQ multiplex PCR, the TCRdb table keeps only in-frame clones and is missing some. Here the sample spans approximately 150,000 clones, 80% to 90% being singletons. The sample consisted of peripheral blood. Receptor source: a woman aged 45-65 years with COVID-19, enrolled during active disease.

This chain joins TRBV6-2 or TRBV6-3 and TRBJ1-5, with TRBD1 matching over 7 bases. The CDR3 is made up of 17 amino acids. Germline CDR1 is MNHEY and CDR2 is SVGEGT. V was pared by 6 bases and J by 0 bases, with 11 bases of the junction left unmatched. As DNA, the CDR3 is TGTGCCAGCAGCCCCGGGACAGCTACTTATAGCAATCAGCCCCAGCATTTT. This sequence encodes CASSPGTATYSNQPQHF.

The V gene is TRBV6-5, the J gene TRBJ1-3, with D unresolved. This CDR3 is built from 14 residues. Trimming shortened V by 4 bases and J by 4 bases, and 11 bases separated the two germline ends. The germline V gene has CDR1 MNHEY and CDR2 SVGAGI. This chain's CDR3 is CASSSWAGGNTIYF. CDR3 sequence (DNA): TGTGCCAGCAGTTCTTGGGCAGGCGGAAACACCATATATTTT.

This sequence joins TRBV6-5 and TRBJ1-1; D might be TRBD1 (6 bases). The V end was cut by 6 bases, the J end by 2 bases, with 13 bases between. The germline V gene encodes CDR1 MNHEY and CDR2 SVGAGI. The CDR3 has 14 residues. The DNA for the CDR3 is TGTGCCAGCAGCCAATACAGGGCCAACACTGAAGCTTTCTTT. Amino acids: CASSQYRANTEAFF.

The chain uses TRBV25-1 and TRBJ2-2; 9 bases are shared with TRBD1. The CDR3 spans 14 residues. Germline CDR1 and CDR2: MGHDK and SYGVNS. V dropped 5 bases and J dropped 3; count of bases not matched to a gene: 1. This chain's CDR3 is CASSRQGDTGELFF. For the CDR3, the DNA is TGTGCCAGCAGTAGACAGGGGGACACCGGGGAGCTGTTTTTT. The whole variable domain, filled in from reference TRBV25-1 and TRBJ2-2, reads EADIYQTPRYLVIGTGKKITLECSQTMGHDKMYWYQQDPGMELHLIHYSYGVNSTEKGDLSSESTVSRIRTEHFPLTLESARPSHTSQYLCASSRQGDTGELFFGEGSRLTVL.

The genes are TRBV11-3 and TRBJ2-5, with 9 positions matching TRBD1. Trimming removed 4 bases from V and 2 bases from J; junction bases left unmatched: 2. Germline V lookup: CDR1 SGHNT, CDR2 YENEEA. This CDR3 comprises 14 residues. The CDR3 region has the DNA TGTGCCAGCAGCTCGACAGGGGGGCAAGAGACCCAGTACTTC. It yields the protein CASSSTGGQETQYF.

This rearrangement joins TRBV2 to TRBJ1-1; TRBD1 matches at 7 bases. There are 14 residues in the CDR3. V was clipped by 3 bases and J by 1 base; unmatched bases: 2. Germline V gene lookup returns CDR1 SNHLY and CDR2 FYNNEI. The CDR3 is CASSERTGNTEAFF. In DNA form, the CDR3 reads TGTGCCAGCAGTGAGCGGACAGGGAACACTGAAGCTTTCTTT.

The chain joins TRBV19 to TRBJ2-3; 16 nucleotides match TRBD2. The CDR3 extends over 21 amino acids. The ends lost 6 bases at V and 1 base at J; junction bases unmatched: 16. CDR1 and CDR2 from the germline V gene are LNHDA and SQIVND (reference sequence). The CDR3 DNA sequence: TGTGCCAGTAGCCTTAAATTACCGGGACTAGCGGGGGGGCCCCGCACAGATACGCAGTATTTT. It is translated as CASSLKLPGLAGGPRTDTQYF.

The chain carries TRBV2 and TRBJ2-3, with D tentatively TRBD1 (6 bases). The V gene's germline CDR1 is SNHLY and CDR2 FYNNEI. The CDR3 covers 14 residues. V dropped 9 bases and J dropped 0 bases, with 13 bases sitting between them. The CDR3 is CARKGTLSTDTQYF. Here the CDR3 DNA reads TGTGCCAGAAAAGGGACACTAAGCACAGATACGCAGTATTTT.

The rearrangement uses TRBV29-1 and TRBJ2-5; D is possibly TRBD2 (6 bases). The germline V and J ends were trimmed by 2 bases and 4 bases, with 11 bases remaining between them. Germline-derived CDR1 and CDR2 are SQVTM and ANQGSEA. The CDR3 covers 13 residues. The CDR3 DNA is TGCAGCGTTGAATTGGAGGGCCCAGAGACCCAGTACTTC. It translates to CSVELEGPETQYF. Full variable domain (outside the CDR3, taken from reference TRBV29-1 and TRBJ2-5): SAVISQKPSRDICQRGTSLTIQCQVDSQVTMMFWYRQQPGQSLTLIATANQGSEATYESGFVIDKFPISRPNLTFSTLTVSNMSPEDSSIYLCSVELEGPETQYFGPGTRLLVL.

The CDR3, as DNA: TGTGCCAGCAGTCCCCGGGAGGGGGCGTTGAACACTGAAGCTTTCTTT. Its protein is CASSPREGALNTEAFF. J is TRBJ1-1 and V is TRBV25-1; the match to TRBD1 covers 7 bases. The CDR3 sequence is 16 residues long. The ends lost 5 bases at V and 0 bases at J; junction bases unmatched: 9. Germline values: CDR1 MGHDK, CDR2 SYGVNS.